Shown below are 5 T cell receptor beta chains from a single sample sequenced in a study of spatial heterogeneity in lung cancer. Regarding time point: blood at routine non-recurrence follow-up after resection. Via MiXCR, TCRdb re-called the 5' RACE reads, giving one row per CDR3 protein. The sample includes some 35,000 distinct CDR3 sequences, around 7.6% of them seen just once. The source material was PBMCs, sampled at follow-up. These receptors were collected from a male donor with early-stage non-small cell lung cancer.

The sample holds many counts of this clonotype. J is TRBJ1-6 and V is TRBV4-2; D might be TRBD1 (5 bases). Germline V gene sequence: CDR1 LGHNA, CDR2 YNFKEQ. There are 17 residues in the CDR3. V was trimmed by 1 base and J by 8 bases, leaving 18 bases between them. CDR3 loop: CASSQGGGRPQYSPLHF. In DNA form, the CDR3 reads TGTGCCAGCAGCCAAGGGGGGGGTCGGCCTCAGTATTCACCCCTCCACTTT.

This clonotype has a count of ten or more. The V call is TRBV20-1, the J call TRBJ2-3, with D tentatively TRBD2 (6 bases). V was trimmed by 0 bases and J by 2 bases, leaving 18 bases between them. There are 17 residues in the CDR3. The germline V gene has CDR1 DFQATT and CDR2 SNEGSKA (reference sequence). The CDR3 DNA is TGCAGTGCTAGAGATAAACGGGGGTCTCTAGACACAGATACGCAGTATTTT. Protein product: CSARDKRGSLDTDTQYF.

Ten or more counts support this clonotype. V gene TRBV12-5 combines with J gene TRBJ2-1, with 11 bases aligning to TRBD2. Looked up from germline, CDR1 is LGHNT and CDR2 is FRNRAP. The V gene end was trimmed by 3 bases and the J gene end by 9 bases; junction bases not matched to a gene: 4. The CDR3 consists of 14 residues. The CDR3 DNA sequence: TGTGCTAGTGGTTTTAGCGGGGGGGTTAGTGAGCAGTTCTTC. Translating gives CASGFSGGVSEQFF.

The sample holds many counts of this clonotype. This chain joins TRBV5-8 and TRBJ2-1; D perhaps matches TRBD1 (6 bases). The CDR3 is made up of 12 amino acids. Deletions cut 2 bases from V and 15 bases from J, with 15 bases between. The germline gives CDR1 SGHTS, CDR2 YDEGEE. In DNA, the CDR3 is TGTGCCAGCAGCTTTGATCAGGGGAAGGGGTTCTTC. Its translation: CASSFDQGKGFF.

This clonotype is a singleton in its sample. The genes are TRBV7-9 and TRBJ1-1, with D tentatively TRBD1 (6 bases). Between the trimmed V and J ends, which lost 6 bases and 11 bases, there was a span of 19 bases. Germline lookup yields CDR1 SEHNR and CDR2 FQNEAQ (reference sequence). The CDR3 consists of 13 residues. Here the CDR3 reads CASRATEGEEAFF. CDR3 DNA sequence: TGTGCCAGCAGGGCAACAGAGGGGGAGGAGGCTTTCTTT.